Shown below are 5 T cell receptor beta chains from a single sample sequenced in a study of vaccination and CD4 T cells after COVID-19. Specified treatment: approximately nine-day PBMC culture with coronavirus spike peptide pools or control peptides (ViraFEST assay). No cognate antigen is known for these TCRs. An Oncomine TCR Beta short-read assay was used to sequence the DNA from cultured CD4+ T cells. TCRdb analysed the PCR reads with MiXCR anew, one entry per CDR3 protein. The sample consists of 6,000 to 8,500 distinct CDR3 sequences, about two thirds of them appearing once. What was sequenced was CD4+ T cells from blood, cultured in vitro. The receptor set was obtained from a human donor who had recovered from COVID-19.

This clonotype is deemed large. V is TRBV20-1 and J is TRBJ2-7; 7 bases agree with TRBD2. V lost 5 bases to trimming and J lost 2 bases; unmatched junction nucleotides: 9. CDR1 and CDR2 from the germline V gene are DFQATT and SNEGSKA (reference sequence). The CDR3 is 14 residues long. CDR3 sequence: CSAYKVGRPYEQYF. The CDR3 DNA follows: TGCAGTGCTTACAAAGTCGGGAGGCCCTACGAGCAGTACTTC.

The rearrangement joins TRBV5-4 to TRBJ2-7, with 10 nucleotides matching TRBD1. The V and J ends lost 4 bases and 7 bases, in that order; junction bases with no gene match: 11. The CDR3 is 15 residues long. Germline values: CDR1 SGHNT, CDR2 YYREEE (reference sequence). CDR3 sequence: CASSPPGQGMWEQYF. The CDR3 DNA reads TGTGCCAGCAGCCCGCCGGGACAGGGGATGTGGGAGCAGTACTTC.

The V and J genes are TRBV11-2 and TRBJ2-4, with 14 nucleotides matching TRBD2. The CDR3 has 21 residues. In germline, CDR1 is SGHAT, CDR2 FQNNGV. J gave up 1 base and V 0 bases, and 11 bases lay outside the gene matches. The CDR3 loop is CASSLDTGTSGRTGAKNIQYF. The CDR3 DNA reads TGTGCCAGCAGCTTAGATACCGGGACTAGCGGGAGAACGGGGGCCAAAAACATTCAGTACTTC.

This rearrangement joins TRBV6-5 to TRBJ2-2; 10 nucleotides line up with TRBD1. The CDR3 consists of 15 residues. The germline gives CDR1 MNHEY, CDR2 SVGAGI. V trimming: 2 bases; J trimming: 6 bases; junction bases outside the gene matches: 3. The CDR3 bases are TGTGCCAGCAGTTACGACAGGGGGCAATCCGGGGAGCTGTTTTTT. Translating gives CASSYDRGQSGELFF.

This rearrangement joins TRBV19 to TRBJ1-2; 8 nucleotides agree with TRBD1. This CDR3 region has 17 residues. V shed 4 bases and J 6 bases; nucleotides not matched to a gene: 16. Germline V gene lookup returns CDR1 LNHDA and CDR2 SQIVND (reference sequence). The CDR3 sequence: CASSRPSNRGAIDGYTF. The CDR3 DNA reads as TGTGCCAGTAGTAGACCTTCCAACAGGGGGGCAATAGATGGCTACACCTTC.